The 8 T cell receptor beta chains below were found in one sample sequenced in a study of control samples from healthy donors and cancer patients. The protocol was immunoSEQ multiplex PCR, while the TCRdb copy is restricted to in-frame clones and leaves out a portion. The sample lists more than 110,000 clones, roughly 89% occurring once. The source material was blood. These receptor sequences come from a man aged 25-45 years in good health.

This chain links TRBV5-1 with TRBJ1-1; D unresolved. The length of the CDR3 is 14 residues. V was pared by 2 bases and J by 1 base, with 9 bases between. The germline V gene has CDR1 SGHRS and CDR2 YFSETQ. The CDR3 bases are TGCGCCAGCAGCTTACACCGAGGGAACACTGAAGCTTTCTTT. Amino acids: CASSLHRGNTEAFF. Filled out from reference TRBV5-1 and TRBJ1-1, the complete variable domain reads KAGVTQTPRYLIKTRGQQVTLSCSPISGHRSVSWYQQTPGQGLQFLFEYFSETQRNKGNFPGRFSGRQFSNSRSEMNVSTLELGDSALYLCASSLHRGNTEAFFGQGTRLTVV.

The chain carries TRBV28 and TRBJ1-2; D is unresolved. Between the trimmed V and J ends, which lost 2 bases and 8 bases, there was a span of 15 bases. Germline assignment: CDR1 MDHEN and CDR2 SYDVKM. The CDR3 has 14 amino acids. For the CDR3, the DNA is TGTGCCAGCAGTTTAGGGTCGGGCGGAGGGGGCTACACCTTC. Translating it yields CASSLGSGGGGYTF.

The V gene is TRBV11-3, the J gene TRBJ1-1; D is unresolved. Trimming cost V 5 bases and J 10 bases, with 17 bases left between them. Germline V gives CDR1 SGHNT, CDR2 YENEEA. This CDR3 is built from 13 residues. The CDR3 is CASSRVAAPAAFF. As DNA, the CDR3 is TGTGCCAGCAGCCGGGTGGCAGCCCCGGCAGCTTTCTTT.

The chain recombines TRBV10-1 with TRBJ1-5; no firm D call. Trimming cost V 3 bases and J 6 bases, with 3 bases left between them. Germline V gene lookup returns CDR1 WNHNN and CDR2 SYGVQD (reference sequence). CDR3 length: 11 residues. The CDR3, as DNA: TGCGCCAGCAGTGATCGTCAGCCCCAGCATTTT. As protein: CASSDRQPQHF.

This clone was seen a few times. The gene calls are TRBV4-2 and TRBJ2-1, with TRBD2 matching 7 bases. The V segment lost 0 bases and the J segment 3 bases; nucleotides outside the gene matches: 5. The CDR3 contains 16 residues. Germline V gene lookup returns CDR1 LGHNA and CDR2 YNFKEQ. CDR3 residues: CASSQDVSGNYNEQFF. The CDR3 DNA reads TGTGCCAGCAGCCAAGATGTCAGCGGGAACTACAATGAGCAGTTCTTC.

Comment on this clone: Relative to the germline gene, one junction end is altered; a read error may explain this. J is TRBJ1-2 and V is TRBV29-1; D remains ambiguous. The CDR3 runs 8 residues. Germline CDR1 reads SQVTM; CDR2 reads ANQGSEA. CDR3 residues: CSVPKSPF. CDR3 in DNA: TGCAGCGTTCCTAAGTCCCCTTTC. The variable domain in full, completed from reference TRBV29-1 and TRBJ1-2, reads SAVISQKPSRDICQRGTSLTIQCQVDSQVTMMFWYRQQPGQSLTLIATANQGSEATYESGFVIDKFPISRPNLTFSTLTVSNMSPEDSSIYLCSVPKSPFGSGTRLTVV.

This chain uses TRBV5-6 with TRBJ2-7, with D possibly matching TRBD1 (5 bases). V was shortened by 0 bases and J by 9 bases, with 10 bases between the two germline ends. CDR1 and CDR2 (germline): SGHDT, YYEEEE. The CDR3 totals 12 residues. The CDR3, as DNA: TGTGCCAGCAGCTTGGCCAGGCAGGGGCAGTACTTC. Amino acids: CASSLARQGQYF.

The sample holds one count of this clone. The rearrangement uses TRBV5-1 and TRBJ2-7, with 8 bases fitting TRBD2. This CDR3 comprises 15 residues. V trimming: 0 bases; J trimming: 11 bases; junction bases outside the gene matches: 13. In germline, CDR1 is SGHRS, CDR2 YFSETQ. The CDR3 nucleotides are TGCGCCAGCAGCTTGGCCCATAGCGGGACGGTAGAAAAGTACTTC. Its protein is CASSLAHSGTVEKYF. Variable domain in full (rest from reference TRBV5-1 and TRBJ2-7): KAGVTQTPRYLIKTRGQQVTLSCSPISGHRSVSWYQQTPGQGLQFLFEYFSETQRNKGNFPGRFSGRQFSNSRSEMNVSTLELGDSALYLCASSLAHSGTVEKYFGPGTRLTVT.